One and the same sample provided the 8 T cell receptor beta chains below, sequenced in a study of blood T cell repertoires in COVID-19. Sequencing used immunoSEQ multiplex PCR; TCRdb keeps in-frame clones, though not all of them. Of about 3,400 clones listed, 65% to 85% are singletons. The sequenced sample consisted of peripheral blood. Receptor source: a human donor in a cohort sampled during active COVID-19.

V is TRBV6-5 and J is TRBJ1-1, with TRBD1 matching over 7 bases. The V gene end was trimmed by 6 bases and the J gene end by 2 bases; junction bases not matched to a gene: 6. Germline values: CDR1 MNHEY, CDR2 SVGAGI. CDR3 length: 14 residues. In DNA, the CDR3 is TGTGCCAGCAGGACGGACAGGTCAAACACTGAAGCTTTCTTT. It translates to CASRTDRSNTEAFF.

The V call is TRBV3-1 (or the pseudogene TRBV3-2), the J call TRBJ1-2; TRBD1 matches 9 bases. Germline V CDR1 and CDR2: LGHDT, YNNKEL (reference sequence). This CDR3 comprises 16 residues. With V trimmed by 7 bases and J by 6 bases, 15 bases remained unmatched. Here the CDR3 DNA reads TGTGCCAGCAACTCCCCCCCGGGACAGGGATTGGATGGCTACACCTTC. Its translation is CASNSPPGQGLDGYTF.

This clone ranks as large. V and J are TRBV2 and TRBJ2-7; TRBD1 matches at 7 bases. The V gene end was trimmed by 6 bases and the J gene end by 6 bases; junction bases not matched to a gene: 11. The germline V gene encodes CDR1 SNHLY and CDR2 FYNNEI. This CDR3 spans 14 amino acids. CDR3 bases: TGTGCCAGCAGAGGGGACAGATCTTCGGGCGAGCAGTACTTC. Its protein is CASRGDRSSGEQYF. Combining the CDR3 with reference TRBV2 and TRBJ2-7 gives the whole variable domain EPEVTQTPSHQVTQMGQEVILRCVPISNHLYFYWYRQILGQKVEFLVSFYNNEISEKSEIFDDQFSVERPDGSNFTLKIRSTKLEDSAMYFCASRGDRSSGEQYFGPGTRLTVT.

This clone was counted a few times. The CDR3: CSASGAGDEQFF. CDR3 DNA: TGCAGTGCTAGTGGGGCCGGTGATGAGCAGTTCTTC. The gene calls are TRBV20-1 and TRBJ2-1; possibly TRBD1 for D (5 bases). This CDR3 has 12 amino acids. Trimming shortened V by 3 bases and J by 8 bases, and 11 bases separated the two germline ends. CDR1 and CDR2 (germline): DFQATT, SNEGSKA (reference sequence).

This sequence joins TRBV18 and TRBJ2-1, with 12 bases identical to TRBD2. The CDR3 spans 17 residues. The V and J ends lost 3 bases and 9 bases, in that order; junction bases with no gene match: 12. Germline lookup yields CDR1 KGHSH and CDR2 LQKENI. CDR3 loop: CASSPELAGGRGVEQFF. CDR3 in DNA: TGTGCCAGCTCACCGGAGCTAGCGGGGGGGCGCGGTGTTGAGCAGTTCTTC.

In this sample, this clone turned up a few times. V and J are TRBV5-1 and TRBJ2-7; maybe TRBD2 (7 bases). CDR3 length: 16 amino acids. Looked up from germline, CDR1 is SGHRS and CDR2 is YFSETQ. Trimming took off 5 bases at V and 0 bases at J, with 18 bases between the two ends. The CDR3 DNA reads TGCGCCAGCAGTTTTGCCGCGGGGGCGCTCTCCTACGAGCAGTACTTC. Translated, it gives CASSFAAGALSYEQYF.

This chain uses TRBV11-3 with TRBJ2-1; weak D call: TRBD1 (5 bases). Trimming took off 1 base at V and 6 bases at J, with 19 bases between the two ends. This CDR3 region has 17 residues. Germline CDR1 SGHNT, CDR2 YENEEA. CDR3 in DNA: TGTGCCAGCAGCTTAGGGCAGGGCCTTAGTTTACCCAATGAGCAGTTCTTC. Its protein is CASSLGQGLSLPNEQFF.

V gene TRBV6-5 combines with J gene TRBJ2-1; D may be TRBD2 (6 bases). Germline assignment: CDR1 MNHEY and CDR2 SVGAGI. The CDR3 length is 15 residues. V dropped 8 bases and J dropped 3 bases, with 17 bases sitting between them. The CDR3 reads CASVSGSPSYNEQFF. For the CDR3, the DNA is TGTGCCAGCGTCAGCGGGTCTCCCAGCTACAATGAGCAGTTCTTC.